A selection of T cell receptor beta chains follows, all from one sample in a study of shared clonotypes between healthy human individuals. Here immunoSEQ multiplex PCR was the method, and the copy in TCRdb shows in-frame clones only, minus some. The data show 2 million to 3 million clones, roughly 93% seen once. Sequencing was performed on naive CD4+ T cells from PBMCs. The origin of the receptors is a man between 18 and 35 years old in good health. Some clones in this sample may be carry-over from other donors' samples. Both conserved end residues are part of each CDR3. D genes are given only for firm matches. Rows give clone size only sometimes, using once, few, many, or a class for an expanded clone.

CASSLSGGSSYEQYF	TGTGCCAGCAGCCTTAGCGGGGGCAGCTCCTACGAGCAGTACTTC	TRBD2	TRBV7-9	TRBJ2-7	once
CASSIRGGNEKLFF	TGTGCCAGTAGTATCAGAGGAGGAAATGAAAAACTGTTTTTT	-	TRBV19	TRBJ1-4	-
CASSAPGPPMVLTF	TGCGCCAGCAGCGCACCCGGACCCCCAATGGTCCTGACTTTC	-	TRBV5-1	TRBJ2-6	-
CASSPTVSYNEQFF	TGTGCCAGCTCACCAACGGTCTCCTACAATGAGCAGTTCTTC	-	TRBV18	TRBJ2-1	-
CASSQDVTGTQYF	TGCGCCAGCAGCCAAGATGTGACAGGTACGCAGTATTTT	-	TRBV4-1	TRBJ2-3	-
CASTTLGGTTGELFF	TGTGCCAGCACAACCTTGGGGGGGACGACCGGGGAGCTGTTTTTT	TRBD2	TRBV5-8	TRBJ2-2	-
CASRDQIGQGPDRQYF	TGTGCCAGCAGGGACCAGATAGGACAGGGGCCGGATCGGCAGTATTTT	TRBD1	TRBV28	TRBJ2-3	-
CAGGRSGGLNTGELFF	TGTGCCGGGGGGAGGTCGGGCGGCCTGAACACCGGGGAGCTGTTTTTT	-	TRBV19	TRBJ2-2	-
CASSGAGGSSYNEQFF	TGTGCCAGCAGTGGGGCGGGCGGGAGCTCCTACAATGAGCAGTTCTTC	TRBD2	TRBV28	TRBJ2-1	-
CASSSLLGFRGTKPGATGFF	TGTGCCAGCAGTTCCTTATTAGGGTTTCGTGGTACCAAGCCAGGGGCCACGGGGTTCTTC	-	TRBV27	TRBJ2-1	-
CASSTREGTTGELFF	TGTGCCAGTAGTACCCGGGAGGGGACCACCGGGGAGCTGTTTTTT	TRBD2	TRBV19	TRBJ2-2	-
CASIDATNEKLFF	TGTGCCAGCATCGACGCAACTAATGAAAAACTGTTTTTT	-	TRBV28	TRBJ1-4	-
CASSLSGQRDLTQYF	TGTGCCAGCAGCTTAAGCGGACAGAGGGACTTGACCCAGTACTTC	-	TRBV7-3	TRBJ2-5	-
CASSSQGKGQDGNTIYF	TGTGCCAGCAGTTCCCAGGGCAAAGGGCAGGATGGAAACACCATATATTTT	-	TRBV28	TRBJ1-3	-
CASRGQGGELFF	TGTGCCAGCAGGGGGCAAGGCGGGGAGCTGTTTTTT	-	TRBV6-1	TRBJ2-2	-
CASSRDISSYNEQFF	TGTGCCAGCAGCAGGGACATCAGCTCCTACAATGAGCAGTTCTTC	-	TRBV5-6	TRBJ2-1	-
CASSPGERATYEQYF	TGTGCCAGCAGCCCCGGCGAGCGGGCCACCTACGAGCAGTACTTC	-	TRBV14	TRBJ2-7	-
CASSRQAYYGYTF	TGTGCCAGCAGCAGACAGGCATACTATGGCTACACCTTC	-	TRBV6-5	TRBJ1-2	once
CASSLGPGEQYF	TGTGCCAGCAGCTTAGGCCCTGGCGAGCAGTACTTC	-	TRBV5-6	TRBJ2-7	-
CASSLGGRMDTGELFF	TGTGCCAGCAGCTTAGGCGGGAGGATGGACACCGGGGAGCTGTTTTTT	TRBD2	TRBV11-3	TRBJ2-2	-
CASTQEGGIPDTQYF	TGTGCCAGCACCCAGGAGGGGGGGATCCCAGATACGCAGTATTTT	-	TRBV5-5	TRBJ2-3	-
CASSLGTRGTNEQFF	TGCGCCAGCAGCTTGGGTACTCGCGGGACCAATGAGCAGTTCTTC	-	TRBV5-1	TRBJ2-1	-
CASSLARVMGDQPQHF	TGTGCCAGCAGCTTAGCCCGGGTTATGGGGGATCAGCCCCAGCATTTT	-	TRBV7-8	TRBJ1-5	-
CASSVLGTGNTEAFF	TGTGCCAGCAGCGTACTTGGGACAGGGAACACTGAAGCTTTCTTT	TRBD1	TRBV7-2	TRBJ1-1	-
CASALTPGLANSQDTQYF	TGCGCCAGCGCCCTAACCCCGGGACTGGCGAATTCGCAGGATACGCAGTATTTT	-	TRBV5-1	TRBJ2-3	-
CASSPGPGSTYEQYF	TGTGCCAGCAGCCCCGGCCCAGGGTCTACCTACGAGCAGTACTTC	-	TRBV7-2	TRBJ2-7	-
CASSDSGSLNEQYF	TGTGCCAGCAGCGACTCAGGGTCGCTTAACGAGCAGTACTTC	-	TRBV9	TRBJ2-7	-
CASSFYRGSYEQFF	TGTGCCAGCAGCTTTTACAGGGGGAGCTATGAGCAGTTCTTC	TRBD1	TRBV7-6	TRBJ2-1	-
CASSYRLGWNEQYF	TGTGCCAGCAGTTACAGATTGGGGTGGAACGAGCAGTACTTC	-	TRBV6-6	TRBJ2-7	once
CASSEFVRPQLLSYEQYF	TGTGCCAGCAGTGAGTTCGTCAGGCCCCAACTTCTCTCCTACGAGCAGTACTTC	-	TRBV6-1	TRBJ2-7	-
CASSRQGWGNQPQHF	TGTGCCAGCAGTCGACAGGGATGGGGCAATCAGCCCCAGCATTTT	TRBD1	TRBV28	TRBJ1-5	-